The 32 T cell receptor beta chains reported below all come from one sample, sequenced in a study of OX40 agonist ivuxolimab in advanced cancers. The table came from immunoSEQ multiplex PCR; TCRdb's copy has only in-frame clones and leaves some out. The data hold approximately 45,000 clones, with about 88% observed a single time. The sequences come from CD4+ or CD8+ T cells sorted from blood, collected in a trial of the OX40 agonist ivuxolimab. These receptors all come from an adult with an advanced solid tumor such as melanoma, head and neck, liver or kidney cancer.

The chain recombines TRBV10-2 with TRBJ2-7; 10 bases fit TRBD1. The junction had 7 bases not matched to a gene; V was cut back by 2 bases and J by 0 bases. Germline lookup yields CDR1 WSHSY and CDR2 SAAADI. The CDR3 runs 17 residues. Here the CDR3 DNA reads TGCGCCAGCAGTGAGGTGTCCGGGACAGGGGTCTCCTACGAGCAGTACTTC. Translated: CASSEVSGTGVSYEQYF.

V is TRBV27 and J is TRBJ2-2; 8 bases are a match to TRBD1. The CDR3 extends over 15 amino acids. Germline lookup yields CDR1 MNHEY and CDR2 SMNVEV (reference sequence). J gave up 5 bases and V 3 bases, and 5 bases lay outside the gene matches. The CDR3 DNA reads TGTGCCAGCAGTTTGGACAGGGCCTTAACCGGGGAGCTGTTTTTT. Amino acid sequence: CASSLDRALTGELFF.

This clone was seen a few times. This rearrangement joins TRBV7-9 to TRBJ1-2; possible D gene TRBD1, 5 bases. CDR3 length equals 12 residues. CDR1 and CDR2 from the germline V gene are SEHNR and FQNEAQ (reference sequence). V was cut by 2 bases and J by 6 bases, with 7 bases left in between. This chain's CDR3 is CASSLRDDGYTF. The CDR3 DNA reads as TGTGCCAGCAGCTTAAGGGACGATGGCTACACCTTC.

The rearrangement joins TRBV6-5 to TRBJ1-5; no reliable D call. Germline CDR1 and CDR2: MNHEY and SVGAGI. V shed 5 bases and J shed 1 base, with 12 bases lying between them. The CDR3 is 15 residues long. The CDR3 DNA reads TGTGCCAGCAGTGTAAACAGACTCAGCAATCAGCCCCAGCATTTT. Protein product: CASSVNRLSNQPQHF.

The chain recombines TRBV5-1 with TRBJ2-3; 8 nucleotides match TRBD1. The CDR3 spans 16 residues. Germline assignment: CDR1 SGHRS and CDR2 YFSETQ. Trimming took 4 bases from V and 3 from J; bases not matched to a gene: 10. The CDR3 spells CASSLDRALKTDTQYF. The CDR3 bases are TGCGCCAGCAGCCTGGACAGGGCCTTAAAGACAGATACGCAGTATTTT.

The CDR3 bases are TGTGCCATCAGTGAGTCTCAGGGAGGAGACACCGGGGAGCTGTTTTTT. Amino acid sequence: CAISESQGGDTGELFF. This chain joins TRBV10-3 and TRBJ2-2; D possibly corresponds to TRBD2 (6 bases). The CDR3 has 16 amino acids. CDR1 is ENHRY and CDR2 is SYGVKD in the germline V gene. The V gene lost 0 bases and the J gene lost 3 bases, with 11 bases spanning the gap.

The V gene is TRBV11-2, the J gene TRBJ2-2; perhaps TRBD1 as D (5 bases). The V gene's germline CDR1 is SGHAT and CDR2 FQNNGV. Trimming removed 5 bases from V and 7 bases from J, with 17 bases in between. This CDR3 spans 15 amino acids. The CDR3 nucleotides read TGTGCCAGCAGCCCAGGGCAGGGTGGAGTCGGGGAGCTGTTTTTT. This translates into CASSPGQGGVGELFF.

This clone was detected once. The rearrangement joins TRBV15 to TRBJ2-1; 12 bases match TRBD2. V lost 5 bases and J lost 6; bases outside the gene matches: 11. CDR1 and CDR2 from the germline V gene are LNHNV and YYDKDF (reference sequence). CDR3 size: 17 residues. The CDR3 region is CATSASGGASPLNEQFF. In DNA, the CDR3 is TGTGCCACCAGCGCTAGCGGGGGGGCCTCCCCCCTCAATGAGCAGTTCTTC.

V and J are TRBV10-3 and TRBJ2-2, with TRBD2 as a possible D gene (5 bases). This CDR3 spans 14 amino acids. V shed 0 bases and J shed 6 bases, with 8 bases lying between them. CDR1 and CDR2 from the germline V gene are ENHRY and SYGVKD. CDR3 protein: CAISESKEAGELFF. The CDR3 region has the DNA TGTGCCATCAGTGAGTCGAAGGAGGCCGGGGAGCTGTTTTTT.

This clone came up a few times. The chain links TRBV30 to TRBJ1-4; weak D call: TRBD1 (5 bases). The CDR3 spans 13 residues. Trimming pared 2 bases from V and 8 bases from J, leaving 12 bases between. CDR1 is GTSNPN and CDR2 is SVGIG in the germline V gene (reference sequence). CDR3 bases: TGTGCCTGGAGTAGGGCAGGGACGGAAAAACTGTTTTTT. This translates into CAWSRAGTEKLFF.

This chain connects TRBV12-5 to TRBJ2-3; the D gene is possibly TRBD2 (5 bases). This CDR3 contains 14 residues. V lost 4 bases and J 7 bases, leaving 15 bases between the germline ends. The germline V gene encodes CDR1 LGHNT and CDR2 FRNRAP. CDR3 sequence reads: CASGSWTPQNTQYF. Written as DNA, the CDR3 is TGTGCTAGTGGTTCATGGACTCCTCAGAATACGCAGTATTTT.

On this clone itself: An end of the junction does not agree with germline; a read error may underlie this. V is TRBV6-1 and J is TRBJ2-7; 11 bases fit TRBD1. The CDR3 is 14 residues long. CDR1 is MNHNS and CDR2 is SASEGT in the germline V gene. CDR3 DNA: TGTACCAGCAGTGAAGGGACAGGGGGCTACGAGCAGTACTTC. This sequence encodes CTSSEGTGGYEQYF.

This chain joins TRBV6-5 and TRBJ1-1; no definite D call. V lost 2 bases, J lost 0 bases, and 10 bases lay in between. The CDR3 covers 15 residues. Per the germline V gene, CDR1 is MNHEY and CDR2 is SVGAGI. CDR3 region: CASSYAPPLNTEAFF. The CDR3, as DNA: TGTGCCAGCAGTTACGCTCCTCCCCTGAACACTGAAGCTTTCTTT.

CDR3 residues: CASSLGLPSYNEQFF. CDR3 bases: TGTGCCAGCAGCTTAGGACTGCCAAGTTACAATGAGCAGTTCTTC. The chain employs TRBV7-2 and TRBJ2-1; D call uncertain. The germline gives CDR1 SGHTA, CDR2 FQGNSA. Trimming shortened V by 1 base and J by 4 bases, and 11 bases separated the two germline ends. The CDR3 is 15 amino acids.

The gene calls are TRBV6-6 and TRBJ2-5; a weak D match, TRBD2 (5 bases). Germline CDR1 reads MNHNY; CDR2 reads SVGAGI (reference sequence). This CDR3 region has 13 residues. Trimming took 4 bases from V and 1 from J, leaving 7 bases between them. The CDR3 DNA follows: TGTGCCAGCAGTTCGAGGGCCCAAGAGACCCAGTACTTC. Protein sequence: CASSSRAQETQYF.

This chain connects TRBV6-4 to TRBJ1-1, with D possibly matching TRBD1 (5 bases). Germline-derived CDR1 and CDR2 are MRHNA and SNTAGT. Between the trimmed V and J ends, which lost 0 bases and 4 bases, there was a span of 9 bases. CDR3 length: 14 residues. DNA for the CDR3: TGTGCCAGCAGTGACTCGATAAGGGGCACTGAAGCTTTCTTT. Protein: CASSDSIRGTEAFF.

The rearrangement joins TRBV6-1 to TRBJ2-4, with D perhaps TRBD2 (6 bases). V was pared by 2 bases and J by 6 bases, with 11 bases between. The CDR3 totals 14 residues. From germline, CDR1 is MNHNS and CDR2 SASEGT. The CDR3 here is CASSESVGGNIQYF. The DNA for the CDR3 is TGTGCCAGCAGTGAAAGTGTGGGAGGAAACATTCAGTACTTC.

This rearrangement joins TRBV29-1 to TRBJ2-7; D unresolved. The CDR3 contains 11 residues. The V end lost 0 bases, the J end lost 6 bases, and 6 bases lay between the germline ends. CDR1 is SQVTM and CDR2 is ANQGSEA in the germline V gene. Written as DNA, the CDR3 is TGCAGCGTTGAAGATTCCGTCGAGCAGTACTTC. Residues: CSVEDSVEQYF.

The chain links TRBV11-2 to TRBJ2-5; tentatively, D is TRBD1 (5 bases). V dropped 8 bases and J dropped 0 bases, with 13 bases sitting between them. This CDR3 region has 14 residues. Germline CDR1 reads SGHAT; CDR2 reads FQNNGV. The CDR3 region has the DNA TGTGCCAGCCGTCTAGACAGCTACCAAGAGACCCAGTACTTC. As protein: CASRLDSYQETQYF.

V and J are TRBV5-1 and TRBJ2-3; no firm D call. The germline V gene has CDR1 SGHRS and CDR2 YFSETQ. CDR3 size: 14 residues. Trimming pared 0 bases from V and 6 bases from J, leaving 11 bases between. This CDR3 is CASSLGGSWDTQYF. For the CDR3, the DNA is TGCGCCAGCAGCTTGGGGGGATCATGGGATACGCAGTATTTT.

V is TRBV6-6 and J is TRBJ1-2; no definite D call. The CDR3 runs to 12 residues. The germline V gene encodes CDR1 MNHNY and CDR2 SVGAGI (reference sequence). V lost 7 bases to trimming and J lost 3 bases, with 9 bases between them. CDR3 nucleotide sequence: TGTGCCAGCACCGACACTGACTATGGCTACACCTTC. Encoded protein: CASTDTDYGYTF.

The chain couples TRBV5-1 to TRBJ1-6; D is uncertain. The V gene lost 1 base and the J gene lost 5 bases, with 4 bases spanning the gap. Germline CDR1 and CDR2: SGHRS and YFSETQ. The CDR3 loop spans 13 amino acids. The CDR3 coding sequence is TGCGCCAGCAGCTTGACAGATAATTCACCCCTCCACTTT. The encoded protein is CASSLTDNSPLHF.

The chain recombines TRBV6-5 with TRBJ1-2; 7 bases line up with TRBD1. V dropped 7 bases and J dropped 4; count of bases not matched to a gene: 6. The CDR3 is made up of 13 amino acids. Germline V gives CDR1 MNHEY, CDR2 SVGAGI. CDR3 sequence (DNA): TGTGCCAGCACCAACAGGGGCGCCTATGGCTACACCTTC. It yields the protein CASTNRGAYGYTF.

This clone was found once. The chain couples TRBV5-1 to TRBJ2-3, with no clear D. Germline V gives CDR1 SGHRS, CDR2 YFSETQ. This CDR3 contains 12 residues. The ends were cut back, 0 bases at V and 2 bases at J, with 1 base in the middle. In DNA, the CDR3 is TGCGCCAGCAGCTTGGCCACAGATACGCAGTATTTT. Its translation is CASSLATDTQYF.

The genes are TRBV11-3 and TRBJ2-7, with 15 bases that match TRBD2. CDR1 is SGHNT, CDR2 YENEEA, per germline. V gave up 5 bases and J gave up 2 bases; unmatched junction bases: 4. The CDR3 loop spans 16 amino acids. In DNA, the CDR3 is TGTGCCAGCAGCCCGTGGACTAGCGGGAGGGCCTACGAGCAGTACTTC. Its translation: CASSPWTSGRAYEQYF.

A few counts support this clone. The chain employs TRBV4-2 and TRBJ2-2; 10 nucleotides line up with TRBD2. From germline, CDR1 is LGHNA and CDR2 YNFKEQ. Trimming took 1 base from V and 6 from J; bases not matched to a gene: 2. The CDR3 is 15 residues long. The CDR3 reads CASSQAGTSAGELFF. The CDR3 region has the DNA TGTGCCAGCAGCCAAGCGGGGACTAGCGCCGGGGAGCTGTTTTTT.

This sequence joins TRBV5-4 and TRBJ2-1; D may be TRBD1 or TRBD2 (5 bases each). This CDR3 spans 13 amino acids. V was trimmed by 1 base and J by 4 bases, leaving 6 bases between them. Germline loops: CDR1 SGHNT, CDR2 YYREEE (reference sequence). The CDR3 DNA reads TGTGCCAGCAGCTTGTGGGGGTACAATGAGCAGTTCTTC. Its translation is CASSLWGYNEQFF.

The rearrangement joins TRBV7-8 to TRBJ1-2, with a tentative D call TRBD1 (6 bases). Germline V CDR1 and CDR2: SGHVS, FQNEAQ. Trimming removed 4 bases at V and 0 bases at J, with 9 bases between. This CDR3 has 14 residues. The CDR3 loop is CASSWTATNYGYTF. In nucleotides, the CDR3 is TGTGCCAGCAGCTGGACAGCTACTAACTATGGCTACACCTTC.

The rearrangement uses TRBV28 and TRBJ2-5; D might be TRBD1 (6 bases). Germline V gene data show CDR1 as MDHEN and CDR2 as SYDVKM. Trimming left V 5 bases short and J 4 bases short, with 17 bases between. The CDR3 runs 15 residues. CDR3 loop: CASSPRYREIETQYF. The CDR3 nucleotides read TGTGCCAGCAGTCCCCGATACAGGGAAATAGAGACCCAGTACTTC.

The chain employs TRBV23-1 and TRBJ2-1, with 8 bases fitting TRBD2. TRBV23-1 is an ORF for which the function is uncertain. This CDR3 is 19 amino acids long. Trimming cost V 4 bases and J 8 bases; bases outside gene matches: 22. CDR3 DNA sequence: TGCGCCAGCAGTCTTCGTCAAGGGTGGACTAGCAGATTAGTCCATGAGCAGTTCTTC. Translation: CASSLRQGWTSRLVHEQFF.

The J gene is TRBJ2-5, the V gene TRBV19; TRBD2 is a possible D gene (5 bases). The germline gives CDR1 LNHDA, CDR2 SQIVND (reference sequence). With 0 bases removed from V and 5 bases from J, the gap between germline ends came to 16 bases. The CDR3 length is 16 residues. The DNA for the CDR3 is TGTGCCAGTAGTATAGATGTGAGGGCTCTATACGAGACCCAGTACTTC. Its translation: CASSIDVRALYETQYF.

The J gene is TRBJ2-7, the V gene TRBV30; the D gene is possibly TRBD2 (7 bases). Per germline, CDR1 GTSNPN and CDR2 SVGIG (reference sequence). The V end lost 2 bases, the J end lost 5 bases, and 16 bases lay between the germline ends. The CDR3 has 14 amino acids. The CDR3 coding sequence is TGTGCCTGGAGTCCGGGGGCGGGGGACCACGAGCAGTACTTC. As protein: CAWSPGAGDHEQYF.